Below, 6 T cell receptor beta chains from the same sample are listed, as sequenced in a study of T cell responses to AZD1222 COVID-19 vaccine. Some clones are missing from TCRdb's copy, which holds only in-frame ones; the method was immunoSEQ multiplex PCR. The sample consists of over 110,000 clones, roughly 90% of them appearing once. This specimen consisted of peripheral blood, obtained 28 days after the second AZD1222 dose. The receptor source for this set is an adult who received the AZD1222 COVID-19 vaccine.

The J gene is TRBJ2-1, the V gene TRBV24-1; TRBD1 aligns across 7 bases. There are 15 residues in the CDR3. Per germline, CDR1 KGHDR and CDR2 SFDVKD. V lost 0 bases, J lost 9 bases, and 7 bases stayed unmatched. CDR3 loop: CATSDLRGGVIEQFF. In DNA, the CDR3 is TGTGCCACCAGTGATTTGCGAGGGGGCGTAATTGAGCAGTTCTTC.

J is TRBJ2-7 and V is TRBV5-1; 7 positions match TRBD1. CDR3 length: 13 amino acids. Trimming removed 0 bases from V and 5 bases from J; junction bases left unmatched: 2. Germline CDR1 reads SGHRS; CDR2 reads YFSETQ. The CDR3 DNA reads TGCGCCAGCAGCTTGGCCAGGGGGAACGAGCAGTACTTC. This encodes CASSLARGNEQYF.

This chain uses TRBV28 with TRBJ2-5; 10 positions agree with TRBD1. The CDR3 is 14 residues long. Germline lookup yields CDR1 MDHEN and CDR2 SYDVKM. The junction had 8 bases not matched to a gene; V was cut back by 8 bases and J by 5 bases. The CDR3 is CASGLWTGGETQYF. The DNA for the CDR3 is TGTGCCAGCGGGCTTTGGACAGGGGGTGAGACCCAGTACTTC.

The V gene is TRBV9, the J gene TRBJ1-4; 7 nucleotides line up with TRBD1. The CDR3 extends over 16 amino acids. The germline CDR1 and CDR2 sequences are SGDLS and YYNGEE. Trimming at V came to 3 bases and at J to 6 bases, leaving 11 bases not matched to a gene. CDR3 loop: CASSAEAAGGDEKLFF. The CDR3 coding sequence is TGTGCCAGCAGCGCCGAGGCGGCAGGGGGGGATGAAAAACTGTTTTTT.

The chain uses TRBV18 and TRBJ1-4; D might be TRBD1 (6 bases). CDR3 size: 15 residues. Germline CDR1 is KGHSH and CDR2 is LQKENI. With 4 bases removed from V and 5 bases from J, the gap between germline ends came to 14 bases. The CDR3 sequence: CASSLSRQGNEKLFF. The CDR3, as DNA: TGTGCCAGCTCACTTTCCCGCCAGGGGAATGAAAAACTGTTTTTT.

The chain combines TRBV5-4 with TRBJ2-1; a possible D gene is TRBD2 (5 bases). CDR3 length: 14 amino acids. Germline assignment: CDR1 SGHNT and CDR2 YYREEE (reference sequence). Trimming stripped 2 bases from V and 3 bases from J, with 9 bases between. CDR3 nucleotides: TGTGCCAGCAGCTTAGGACTGAACTACAATGAGCAGTTCTTC. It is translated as CASSLGLNYNEQFF.